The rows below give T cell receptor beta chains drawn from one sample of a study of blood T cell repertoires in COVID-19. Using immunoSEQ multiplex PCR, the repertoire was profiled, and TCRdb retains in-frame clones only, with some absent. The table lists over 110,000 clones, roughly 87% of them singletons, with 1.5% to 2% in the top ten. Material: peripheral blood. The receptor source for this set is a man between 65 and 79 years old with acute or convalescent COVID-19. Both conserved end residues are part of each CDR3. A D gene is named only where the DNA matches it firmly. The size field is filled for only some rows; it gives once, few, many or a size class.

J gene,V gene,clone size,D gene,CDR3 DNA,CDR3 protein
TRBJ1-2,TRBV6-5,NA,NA,TGTGCCAGCAGTCGTCAAATCGGGAGTTACTATGGCTACACCTTC,CASSRQIGSYYGYTF
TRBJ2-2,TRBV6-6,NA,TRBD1,TGTGCCAGCAGGGGGACAGGGAGGGCCGGGGAGCTGTTTTTT,CASRGTGRAGELFF
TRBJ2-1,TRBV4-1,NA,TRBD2,TGCGCCAGCAGCCAAGTCGTCCGGACTAGCGGGCGTACTAATGAGCAGTTCTTC,CASSQVVRTSGRTNEQFF
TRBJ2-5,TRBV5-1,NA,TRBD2,TGCGCCAGCAGCTTGTTGCCCTTGCGGGGGGGCCGAGAGACCCAGTACTTC,CASSLLPLRGGRETQYF
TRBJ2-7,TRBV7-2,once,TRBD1,TGTGCCAGCAGGCGGGACAGGGGATCATACGAGCAGTACTTC,CASRRDRGSYEQYF
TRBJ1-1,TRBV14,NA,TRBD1,TGTGCCAGCAAATCAATCGGGACAGGGGGCGCTTGGGGCACTGAAGCTTTCTTT,CASKSIGTGGAWGTEAFF
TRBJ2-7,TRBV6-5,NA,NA,TGTGCCAGCGCTCAGGGTTGGACCTACGAGCAGTACTTC,CASAQGWTYEQYF
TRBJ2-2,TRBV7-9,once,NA,TGTGCCAGCAGCTTTACAAGCACCGGGGAGCTGTTTTTT,CASSFTSTGELFF
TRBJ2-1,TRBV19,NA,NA,TGTGCCAGTAGTCCTGCCCTACAGCGGGCGAGGAATGAGCAGTTCTTC,CASSPALQRARNEQFF
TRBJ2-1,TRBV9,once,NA,TGTGCCAGCAGCGAACTCGGGACTCGCTACAATGAGCAGTTCTTC,CASSELGTRYNEQFF
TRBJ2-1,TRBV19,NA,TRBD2,TGTGCCACCATAGGTGCTAGCGGGAGCAAATCCAATGAGCAGTTCTTC,CATIGASGSKSNEQFF
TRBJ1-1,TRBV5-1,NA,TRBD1,TGCGCCAGCAGCTTGCGCAGGGGGTCGTCTGAAGCTTTCTTT,CASSLRRGSSEAFF
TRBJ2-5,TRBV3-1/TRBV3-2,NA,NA,TGTGCCAGCAGTTACTGGACTGAAGAGACCCAGTACTTC,CASSYWTEETQYF
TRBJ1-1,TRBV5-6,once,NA,TGTGCCAGCAGCTTGGAGGTGGGGCGAAACACTGAAGCTTTCTTT,CASSLEVGRNTEAFF
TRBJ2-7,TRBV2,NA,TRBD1,TGTGCCAGCAGCGAAGGACAGGTCGAGCAGTACTTC,CASSEGQVEQYF
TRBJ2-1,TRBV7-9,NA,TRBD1,TGTGCCAGCAGCCGGGGGGACAGGGAGATCTACAATGAGCAGTTCTTC,CASSRGDREIYNEQFF
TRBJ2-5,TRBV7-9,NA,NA,TGTGCCAGCAGCTATTTAGCGGAGTCTCAGGAGACCCAGTACTTC,CASSYLAESQETQYF
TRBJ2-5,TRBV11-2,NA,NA,TGTGCCAGCAGCTCGAGAGGGTACGGTCAAGAGACCCAGTACTTC,CASSSRGYGQETQYF
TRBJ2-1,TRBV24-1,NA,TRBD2,TGTGCCACCAGTGATCGAGCGGGGGGCAGGAATGAGCAGTTCTTC,CATSDRAGGRNEQFF
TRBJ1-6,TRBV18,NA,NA,TGTGCCAGCTCACCATTCGGGGACTTCAATTCACCCCTCCACTTT,CASSPFGDFNSPLHF
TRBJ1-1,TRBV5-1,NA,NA,TGCGCCAGCAGCCAAGGGGGTCGAGACACTGAAGCTTTCTTT,CASSQGGRDTEAFF
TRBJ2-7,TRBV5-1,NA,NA,TGCGCCAGCAGCTTGGGTGCAGGCGCATTCTCCTACGAGCAGTACTTC,CASSLGAGAFSYEQYF
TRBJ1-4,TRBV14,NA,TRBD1,TGTGCCAGCAGCCGAAAAAAAAGCCAGGGGGCCCCTAATGAAAAACTGTTTTTT,CASSRKKSQGAPNEKLFF
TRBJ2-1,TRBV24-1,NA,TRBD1,TGTGCCACCTCCCACCCGGACAGGGTATACAATGAGCAGTTCTTC,CATSHPDRVYNEQFF
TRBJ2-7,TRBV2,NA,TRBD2,TGTGCCAGTGACACTAGCGGGAGGGCCCGCGAGCAGTACTTC,CASDTSGRAREQYF
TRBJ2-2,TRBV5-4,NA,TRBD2,TGTGCCAGCAGCTTGGTGGGGGTGGGACTAGCGGCCGGGGAGCTGTTTTTT,CASSLVGVGLAAGELFF
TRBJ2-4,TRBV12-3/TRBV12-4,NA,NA,TGTGCCAGCGGAAGGGGCAGGAACATTCAGTACTTC,CASGRGRNIQYF
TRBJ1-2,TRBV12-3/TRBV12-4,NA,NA,TGTGCCAGCAATGAGGGTTTAACATCGACCTACACCTTC,CASNEGLTSTYTF
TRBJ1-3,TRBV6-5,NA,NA,TGTGCCAGCAGTAACAAGGGGACAACTGGAAACACCATATATTTT,CASSNKGTTGNTIYF
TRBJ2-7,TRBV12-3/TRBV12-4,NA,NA,TGTGCCAGCAGTTTTCGGGGGTGGTACGAGCAGTACTTC,CASSFRGWYEQYF
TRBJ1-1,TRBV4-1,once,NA,TGCGCCAGCAGAAAACAGAGAACGAACACTGAAGCTTTCTTT,CASRKQRTNTEAFF
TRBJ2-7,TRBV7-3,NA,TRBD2,TGTGCCAGCAGCCCAAAGGGGCCCACTAGCGCCTACGAGCAGTACTTC,CASSPKGPTSAYEQYF
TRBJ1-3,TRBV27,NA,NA,TGTGCCAGCAGTTACCGCTGGGCCTCTGGAAACACCATATATTTT,CASSYRWASGNTIYF
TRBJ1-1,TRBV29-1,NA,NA,TGCAGCGTTGATGATTCAGGCACCCCGAACACTGAAGCTTTCTTT,CSVDDSGTPNTEAFF
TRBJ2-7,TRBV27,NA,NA,TGTGCCAGCAGTTTAGGGCAGGGGACGCACGAGCAGTACTTC,CASSLGQGTHEQYF
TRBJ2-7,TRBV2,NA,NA,TGTGCCAGCAGTGAATCAGGGGGGAACACCTACGAGCAGTACTTC,CASSESGGNTYEQYF
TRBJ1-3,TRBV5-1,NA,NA,TGCGCCAGCAGCTTGGGTCTGGGGCCCAACTCTGGAAACACCATATATTTT,CASSLGLGPNSGNTIYF
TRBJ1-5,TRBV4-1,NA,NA,TGCGCCAGCAGCCAAGGGAACAGGGCCGAGCAGCCCCAGCATTTT,CASSQGNRAEQPQHF
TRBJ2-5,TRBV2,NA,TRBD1,TGTGCCAGCAACGAAAATACAGGGGCCGGAGAGACCCAGTACTTC,CASNENTGAGETQYF
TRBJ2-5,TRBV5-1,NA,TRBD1,TGCGCCAGCAGCAGCGGAGACAGGGGGGAGACCCAGTACTTC,CASSSGDRGETQYF
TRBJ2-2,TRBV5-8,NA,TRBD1,TGTGCCAGCAGCCCGACAGGGGGCGGCGAAACCGGGGAGCTGTTTTTT,CASSPTGGGETGELFF
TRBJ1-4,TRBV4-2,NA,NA,TGTGCCAGCAGCCAAGAGGGGGCGGGCGAAAAACTGTTTTTT,CASSQEGAGEKLFF
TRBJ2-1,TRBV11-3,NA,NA,TGTGCCAGCAGCTTAGGAGAATACAATGAGCAGTTCTTC,CASSLGEYNEQFF
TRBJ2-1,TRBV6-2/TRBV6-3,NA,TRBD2,TGTGCCAGCAGTTACGGACTAGCGGGGACCAATGAGCAGTTCTTC,CASSYGLAGTNEQFF
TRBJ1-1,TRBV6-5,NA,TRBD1,TGTGCCAGCAGTTCACAGGGGGTCAGCTTTTCTGAAGCTTTCTTT,CASSSQGVSFSEAFF
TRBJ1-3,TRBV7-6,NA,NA,TGTGCCAGCAGCCCCAACATGGGAGGGAGTGGAAACACCATATATTTT,CASSPNMGGSGNTIYF
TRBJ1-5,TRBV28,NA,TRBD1,TGTGCCAGCAGTCTCCGGGACAGGTTTCTTCAGCCCCAGCATTTT,CASSLRDRFLQPQHF
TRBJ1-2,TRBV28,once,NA,TGTGCCAGCAGTTTATCCCCTGCAAGGAGGGGCTACACCTTC,CASSLSPARRGYTF
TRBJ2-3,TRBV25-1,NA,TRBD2,TGTGCCAGCAGTGATGTGGGAGGGTCAGATACGCAGTATTTT,CASSDVGGSDTQYF
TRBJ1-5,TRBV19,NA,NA,TGTGCCAGTAGTTTCGGCAGCGGCAATCAGCCCCAGCATTTT,CASSFGSGNQPQHF
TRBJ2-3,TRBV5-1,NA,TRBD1,TGCGCCAGCAGGACCGCGGGACAGGCCACAGATACGCAGTATTTT,CASRTAGQATDTQYF
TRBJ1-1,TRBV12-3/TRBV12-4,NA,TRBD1,TGTGCCAGCAGTAAAGGGACAGGGGAAGCTTTCTTT,CASSKGTGEAFF
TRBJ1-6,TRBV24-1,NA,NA,TGTGCCACCAGTGGCCCTCGGCGGGGTGGCAATTCACCCCTCCACTTT,CATSGPRRGGNSPLHF
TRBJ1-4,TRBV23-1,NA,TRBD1,TGCGCCAGCAGTCAAGACAGGGGGGCGGAACCCTGTTTT,CASSQDRGAEPCF